The source of this T cell receptor beta chain is a study of OX40 agonist ivuxolimab in advanced cancers. The CDR3 sequence is 14 residues long. The germline V and J ends were trimmed by 4 bases and 4 bases, with 11 bases remaining between them. Looked up from germline, CDR1 is SGHDT and CDR2 is YYEEEE. Only in-frame clones appear in the TCRdb table, and some are missing; sequencing was by immunoSEQ multiplex PCR. The sample has some 97,000 clones, 85% to 95% seen once. Sequencing was performed on CD4+ or CD8+ T cells sorted from blood, taken in a trial of the OX40 agonist ivuxolimab. The V gene is TRBV5-6, the J gene TRBJ2-2, with D possibly being TRBD1 (6 bases). The receptor was derived from an adult with an advanced solid tumor such as melanoma, head and neck, liver or kidney cancer. CDR3 DNA: TGTGCCAGCAGCAGCACAGGGTTCACCGGGGAGCTGTTTTTT. Its translation is CASSSTGFTGELFF.